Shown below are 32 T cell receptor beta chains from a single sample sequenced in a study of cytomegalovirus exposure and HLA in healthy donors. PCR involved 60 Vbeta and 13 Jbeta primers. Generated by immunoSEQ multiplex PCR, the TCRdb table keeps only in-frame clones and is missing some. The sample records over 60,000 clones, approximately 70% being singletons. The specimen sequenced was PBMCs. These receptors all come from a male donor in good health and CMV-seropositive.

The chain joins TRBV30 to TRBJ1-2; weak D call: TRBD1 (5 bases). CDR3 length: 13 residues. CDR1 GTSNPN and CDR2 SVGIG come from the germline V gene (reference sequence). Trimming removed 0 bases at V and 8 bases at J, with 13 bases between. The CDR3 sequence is CAWSVRGTQGYTF. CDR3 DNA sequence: TGTGCCTGGAGTGTACGGGGGACGCAGGGCTACACCTTC. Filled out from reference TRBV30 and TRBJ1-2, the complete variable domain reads SQTIHQWPATLVQPVGSPLSLECTVEGTSNPNLYWYRQAAGRGLQLLFYSVGIGQISSEVPQNLSASRPQDRQFILSSKKLLLSDSGFYLCAWSVRGTQGYTFGSGTRLTVV.

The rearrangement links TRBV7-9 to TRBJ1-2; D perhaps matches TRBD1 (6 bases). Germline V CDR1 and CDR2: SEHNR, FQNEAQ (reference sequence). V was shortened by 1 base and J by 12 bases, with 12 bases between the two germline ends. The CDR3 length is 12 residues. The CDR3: CASSLGQGSHTF. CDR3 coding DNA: TGTGCCAGCAGCTTAGGGCAGGGGAGCCACACCTTC. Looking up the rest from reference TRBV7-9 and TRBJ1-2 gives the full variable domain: DTGVSQNPRHKITKRGQNVTFRCDPISEHNRLYWYRQTLGQGPEFLTYFQNEAQLEKSRLLSDRFSAERPKGSFSTLEIQRTEQGDSAMYLCASSLGQGSHTFGSGTRLTVV.

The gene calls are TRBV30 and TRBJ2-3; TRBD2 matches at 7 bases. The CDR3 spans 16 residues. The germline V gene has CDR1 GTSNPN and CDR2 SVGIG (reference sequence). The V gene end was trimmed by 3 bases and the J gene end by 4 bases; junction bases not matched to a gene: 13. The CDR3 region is CAWSPWGGPRADTQYF. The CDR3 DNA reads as TGTGCCTGGAGCCCCTGGGGAGGGCCTAGGGCAGATACGCAGTATTTT.

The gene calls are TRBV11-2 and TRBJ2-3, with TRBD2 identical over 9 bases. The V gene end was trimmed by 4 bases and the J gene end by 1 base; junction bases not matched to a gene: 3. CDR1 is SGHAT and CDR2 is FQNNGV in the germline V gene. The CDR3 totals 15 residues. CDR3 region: CASSSRLAGTDTQYF. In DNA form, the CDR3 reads TGTGCCAGCAGCTCGCGACTAGCGGGCACAGATACGCAGTATTTT.

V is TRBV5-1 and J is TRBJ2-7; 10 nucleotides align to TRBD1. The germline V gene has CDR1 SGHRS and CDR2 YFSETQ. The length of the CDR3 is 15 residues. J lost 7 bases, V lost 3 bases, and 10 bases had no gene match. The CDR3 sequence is CASSSGQGVSNEQYF. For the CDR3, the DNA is TGCGCCAGCAGCTCCGGACAGGGGGTTTCGAATGAGCAGTACTTC.

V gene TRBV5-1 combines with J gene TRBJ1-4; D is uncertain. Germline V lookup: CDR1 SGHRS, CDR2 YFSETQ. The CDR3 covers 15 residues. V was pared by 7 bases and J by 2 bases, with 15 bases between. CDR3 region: CASRVGESTNEKLFF. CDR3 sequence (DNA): TGCGCCAGCCGCGTCGGGGAATCTACTAATGAAAAACTGTTTTTT.

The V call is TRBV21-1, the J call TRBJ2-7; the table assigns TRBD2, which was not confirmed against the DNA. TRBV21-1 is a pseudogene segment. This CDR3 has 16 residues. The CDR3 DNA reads TGTGCCAGCAGCAAAGGGAAGGGACGGGGAGGCTACGAGCAGTACTTC. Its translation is CASSKGKGRGGYEQYF.

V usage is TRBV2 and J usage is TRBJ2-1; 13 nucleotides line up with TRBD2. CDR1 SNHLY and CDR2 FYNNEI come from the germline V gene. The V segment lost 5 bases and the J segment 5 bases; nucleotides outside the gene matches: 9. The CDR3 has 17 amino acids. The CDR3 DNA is TGTGCCAGCAGTCAACTCGGGACTAGCGGGATGAACAATGAGCAGTTCTTC. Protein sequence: CASSQLGTSGMNNEQFF.

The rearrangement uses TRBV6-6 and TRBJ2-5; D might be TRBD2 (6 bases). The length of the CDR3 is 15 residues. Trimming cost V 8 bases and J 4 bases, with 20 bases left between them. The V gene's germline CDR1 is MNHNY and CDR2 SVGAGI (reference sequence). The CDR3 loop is CASLGSQGGGETQYF. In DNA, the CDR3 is TGTGCCAGCCTCGGGTCGCAGGGAGGCGGAGAGACCCAGTACTTC.

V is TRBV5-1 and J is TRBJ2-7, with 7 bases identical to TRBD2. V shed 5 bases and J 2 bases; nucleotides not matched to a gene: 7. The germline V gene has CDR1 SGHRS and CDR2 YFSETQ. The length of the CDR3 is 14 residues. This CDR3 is CASSGEGTPYEQYF. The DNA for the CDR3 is TGCGCCAGCAGTGGGGAGGGGACTCCCTACGAGCAGTACTTC.

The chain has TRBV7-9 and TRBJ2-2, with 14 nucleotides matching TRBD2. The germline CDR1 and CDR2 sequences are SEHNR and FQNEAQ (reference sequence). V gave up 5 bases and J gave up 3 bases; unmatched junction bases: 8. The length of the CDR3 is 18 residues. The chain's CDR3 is CASSRGLAGEEYTGELFF. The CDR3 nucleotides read TGTGCCAGCAGCAGGGGACTAGCGGGAGAGGAATACACCGGGGAGCTGTTTTTT.

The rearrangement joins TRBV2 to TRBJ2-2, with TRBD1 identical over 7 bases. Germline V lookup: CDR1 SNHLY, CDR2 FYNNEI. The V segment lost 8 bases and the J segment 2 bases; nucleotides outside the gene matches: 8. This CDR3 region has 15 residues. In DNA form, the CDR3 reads TGTGCCAGCTTACCGGGACAGACAAACACCGGGGAGCTGTTTTTT. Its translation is CASLPGQTNTGELFF.

In DNA form, the CDR3 reads TGCAGCGCCATAGGGACTAGCGGGAGTTGGAGCAATGAGCAGTTCTTC. This gives the protein CSAIGTSGSWSNEQFF. The rearrangement links TRBV29-1 to TRBJ2-1; 14 bases agree with TRBD2. Losses at the gene ends were 7 bases for V and 6 bases for J; bases not matched to a gene: 11. Germline V gene lookup returns CDR1 SQVTM and CDR2 ANQGSEA. The CDR3 extends over 16 amino acids.

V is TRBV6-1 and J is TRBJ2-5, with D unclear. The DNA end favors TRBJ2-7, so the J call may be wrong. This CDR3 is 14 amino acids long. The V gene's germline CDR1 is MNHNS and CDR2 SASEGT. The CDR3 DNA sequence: TGTGCCAGTGGGTCGTGGGCCCCAGTTTACGAGCAGTACTTC. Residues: CASGSWAPVYEQYF.

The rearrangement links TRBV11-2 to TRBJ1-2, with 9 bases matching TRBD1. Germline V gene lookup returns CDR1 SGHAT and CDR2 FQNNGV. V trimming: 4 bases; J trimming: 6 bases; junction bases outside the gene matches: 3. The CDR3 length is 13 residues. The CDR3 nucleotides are TGTGCCAGCAGCTCCTGGACAGGGGATGGCTACACCTTC. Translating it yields CASSSWTGDGYTF.

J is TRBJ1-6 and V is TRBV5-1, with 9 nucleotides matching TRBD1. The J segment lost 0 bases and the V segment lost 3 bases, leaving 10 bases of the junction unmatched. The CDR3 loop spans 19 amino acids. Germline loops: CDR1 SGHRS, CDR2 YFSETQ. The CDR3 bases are TGCGCCAGCAGCTCCGGGACAGGGCAGTCCAGCTCCTATAATTCACCCCTCCACTTT. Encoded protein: CASSSGTGQSSSYNSPLHF.

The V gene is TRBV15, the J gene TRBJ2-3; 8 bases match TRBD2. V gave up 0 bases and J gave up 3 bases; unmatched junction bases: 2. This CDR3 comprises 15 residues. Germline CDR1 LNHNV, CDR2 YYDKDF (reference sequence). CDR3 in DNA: TGTGCCACCAGCAGAGAGGTAGCGGGAACAGATACGCAGTATTTT. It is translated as CATSREVAGTDTQYF.

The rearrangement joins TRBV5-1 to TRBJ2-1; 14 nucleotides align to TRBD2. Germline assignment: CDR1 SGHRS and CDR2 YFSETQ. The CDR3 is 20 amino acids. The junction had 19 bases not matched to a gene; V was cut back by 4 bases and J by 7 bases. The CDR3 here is CASSQTSGGGVDSYNNEQFF. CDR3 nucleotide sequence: TGCGCCAGCAGCCAGACTAGCGGGGGGGGCGTAGACTCATACAATAATGAGCAGTTCTTC.

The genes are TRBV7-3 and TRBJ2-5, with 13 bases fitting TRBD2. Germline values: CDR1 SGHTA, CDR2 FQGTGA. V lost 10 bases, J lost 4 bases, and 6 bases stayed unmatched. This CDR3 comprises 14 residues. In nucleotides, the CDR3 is TGTGCCATCGGACTAGCGGGAGTGGGAGAGACCCAGTACTTC. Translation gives CAIGLAGVGETQYF.

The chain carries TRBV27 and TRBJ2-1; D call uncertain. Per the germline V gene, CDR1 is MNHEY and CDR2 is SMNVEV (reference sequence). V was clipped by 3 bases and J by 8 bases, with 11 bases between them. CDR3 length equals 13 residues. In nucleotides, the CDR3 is TGTGCCAGCAGTTTTTCTAGTGTCTATGAGCAGTTCTTC. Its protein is CASSFSSVYEQFF.

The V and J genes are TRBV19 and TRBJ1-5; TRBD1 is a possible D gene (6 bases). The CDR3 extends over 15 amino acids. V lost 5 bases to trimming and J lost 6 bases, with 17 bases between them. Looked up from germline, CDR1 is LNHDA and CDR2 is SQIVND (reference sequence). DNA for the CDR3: TGTGCCAGTAGTTTGTCTGGGGGCCGGGGTCAGCCCCAGCATTTT. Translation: CASSLSGGRGQPQHF.

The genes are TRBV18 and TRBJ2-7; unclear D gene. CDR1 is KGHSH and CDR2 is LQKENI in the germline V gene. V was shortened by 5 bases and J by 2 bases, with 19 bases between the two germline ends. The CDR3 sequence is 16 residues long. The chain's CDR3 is CASSNIGFMETYEQYF. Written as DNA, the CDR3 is TGTGCCAGCTCAAATATTGGGTTCATGGAGACCTACGAGCAGTACTTC.

The CDR3 reads CASSQTTTISYEQYF. CDR3 bases: TGTGCCAGTAGTCAGACTACGACAATCTCCTACGAGCAGTACTTC. The rearrangement uses TRBV19 and TRBJ2-5; D may be TRBD2 (5 bases). Judging by the DNA end, TRBJ2-7 fits better; the J call may be wrong. In germline, CDR1 is LNHDA, CDR2 SQIVND (reference sequence). This CDR3 comprises 15 residues.

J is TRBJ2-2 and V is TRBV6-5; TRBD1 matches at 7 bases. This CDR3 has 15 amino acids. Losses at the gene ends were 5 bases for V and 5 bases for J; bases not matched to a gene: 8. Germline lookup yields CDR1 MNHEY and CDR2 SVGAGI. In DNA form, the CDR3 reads TGTGCCAGCAGTATTAGACAGGGTCGAACCGGGGAGCTGTTTTTT. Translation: CASSIRQGRTGELFF.

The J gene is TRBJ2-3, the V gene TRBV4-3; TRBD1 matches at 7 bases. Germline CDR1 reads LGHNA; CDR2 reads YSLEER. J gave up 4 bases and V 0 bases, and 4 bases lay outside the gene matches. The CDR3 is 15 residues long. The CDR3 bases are TGCGCCAGCAGCCAAGATGAGGGGGCCTCAGATACGCAGTATTTT. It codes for CASSQDEGASDTQYF.

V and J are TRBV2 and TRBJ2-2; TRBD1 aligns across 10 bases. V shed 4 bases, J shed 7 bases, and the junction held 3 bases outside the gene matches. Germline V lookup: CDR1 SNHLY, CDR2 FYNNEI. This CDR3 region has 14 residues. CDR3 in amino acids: CASSAGTGDGELFF. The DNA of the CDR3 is TGTGCCAGCAGTGCAGGGACAGGGGACGGGGAGCTGTTTTTT.

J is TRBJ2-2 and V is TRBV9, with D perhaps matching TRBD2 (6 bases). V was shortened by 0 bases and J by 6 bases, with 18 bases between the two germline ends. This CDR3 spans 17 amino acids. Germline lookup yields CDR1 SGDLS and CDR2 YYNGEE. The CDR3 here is CASSVGFREQNAGELFF. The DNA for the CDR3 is TGTGCCAGCAGCGTAGGTTTCCGGGAGCAAAACGCCGGGGAGCTGTTTTTT.

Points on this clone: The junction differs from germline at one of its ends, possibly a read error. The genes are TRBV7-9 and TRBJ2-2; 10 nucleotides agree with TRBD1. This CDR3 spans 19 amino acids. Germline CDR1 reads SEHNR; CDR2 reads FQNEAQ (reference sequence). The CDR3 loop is CASSQWAGTGDTNTRELFF. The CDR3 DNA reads TGTGCCAGCAGCCAGTGGGCCGGGACAGGGGACACGAACACCAGGGAGCTGTTTTTT.

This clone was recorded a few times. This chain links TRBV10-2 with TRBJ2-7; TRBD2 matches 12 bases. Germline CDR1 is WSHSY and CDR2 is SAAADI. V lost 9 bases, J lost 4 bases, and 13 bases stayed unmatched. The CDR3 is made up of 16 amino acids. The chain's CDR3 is CARHKGEGLAGYEQYF. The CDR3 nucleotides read TGCGCCAGGCATAAAGGAGAGGGACTAGCGGGTTACGAGCAGTACTTC.

CDR3 DNA: TGTGCCACCAGCAGACTGCGAGGGCTCGGGGAGCTGTTTTTT. It encodes CATSRLRGLGELFF. J is TRBJ2-2 and V is TRBV15; TRBD2 is a possible D gene (5 bases). V dropped 2 bases and J dropped 7 bases, with 11 bases sitting between them. Germline V gene sequence: CDR1 LNHNV, CDR2 YYDKDF (reference sequence). The CDR3 runs 14 residues. Using reference TRBV15 and TRBJ2-2 for the parts outside the CDR3, the full variable domain is DAMVIQNPRYQVTQFGKPVTLSCSQTLNHNVMYWYQQKSSQAPKLLFHYYDKDFNNEADTPDNFQSRRPNTSFCFLDIRSPGLGDTAMYLCATSRLRGLGELFFGEGSRLTVL.

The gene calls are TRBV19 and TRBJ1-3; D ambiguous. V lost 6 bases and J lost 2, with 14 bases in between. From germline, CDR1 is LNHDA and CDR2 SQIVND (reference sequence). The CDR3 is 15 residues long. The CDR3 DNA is TGTGCCAGTAGGATGTCCGGGTACCCTGGAAACACCATATATTTT. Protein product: CASRMSGYPGNTIYF.

CDR3 residues: CASSGGTGRGETQYF. The CDR3 DNA is TGCGCCAGCAGCGGGGGGACAGGGCGAGGCGAGACCCAGTACTTC. The chain carries TRBV5-1 and TRBJ2-5; 9 bases map to TRBD1. The germline V gene encodes CDR1 SGHRS and CDR2 YFSETQ. V was clipped by 4 bases and J by 5 bases; unmatched bases: 9. The CDR3 sequence is 15 residues long.